Each of the 30 T cell receptor beta chains below was sequenced from the same sample in a study of T cells in localized non-small cell lung cancer. This table comes from immunoSEQ multiplex PCR, and its TCRdb copy is limited to in-frame clones, with some not included. The sample holds around 3,000 clones, 29% seen once. The source was lung tumor tissue, collected before any cancer treatment. The source is a man aged 40-75 years with stage I lung adenocarcinoma.

This chain uses TRBV6-8 with TRBJ1-4; no clear D. V was trimmed by 5 bases and J by 10 bases, leaving 17 bases between them. The germline gives CDR1 MNHGY, CDR2 SAAAGT. The CDR3 has 14 residues. The CDR3 sequence: CASSDLRGKGKLFF. The CDR3 nucleotides read TGTGCCAGCAGTGATCTTCGCGGAAAGGGAAAACTGTTTTTT.

V is TRBV6-8 and J is TRBJ2-3, with no clear D. Trimming stripped 5 bases from V and 1 base from J, with 16 bases between. The CDR3 is 16 amino acids. Germline V gene sequence: CDR1 MNHGY, CDR2 SAAAGT. The CDR3 DNA sequence: TGTGCCAGCAGTGCCTGGAACCTACGGGGCACAGATACGCAGTATTTT. It is translated as CASSAWNLRGTDTQYF.

This clone was seen more than once but under ten times. V gene TRBV9 combines with J gene TRBJ1-2, with D possibly matching TRBD1 (5 bases). The CDR3 totals 15 residues. CDR1 and CDR2 from the germline V gene are SGDLS and YYNGEE. With 5 bases removed from V and 8 bases from J, the gap between germline ends came to 22 bases. The CDR3 DNA reads as TGTGCCAGCAGTGGGAAGGGGCTTAGCGCAGGAGGCTACACCTTC. It encodes CASSGKGLSAGGYTF.

There are a few counts of this clone. The chain couples TRBV6-9 to TRBJ2-3, with a weak D call TRBD1 (5 bases). The germline CDR1 and CDR2 sequences are MNHGY and SVAAGI. V lost 6 bases and J lost 3, with 10 bases in between. CDR3 length: 13 residues. CDR3 sequence (DNA): TGTGCCAGCAGGAGCCACAGGACAGATACGCAGTATTTT. Its translation: CASRSHRTDTQYF.

This clone is medium-sized by share. V usage is TRBV11-3 and J usage is TRBJ1-1; no firm D call. This CDR3 region has 14 residues. Trimming removed 6 bases at V and 2 bases at J, with 13 bases between. Germline CDR1 reads SGHNT; CDR2 reads YENEEA. For the CDR3, the DNA is TGTGCCAGCAGTTTCTCGCTTCTTAACACTGAAGCTTTCTTT. Residues: CASSFSLLNTEAFF.

The chain joins TRBV9 to TRBJ2-2; D uncertain. CDR1 is SGDLS and CDR2 is YYNGEE in the germline V gene. The V end was cut by 0 bases, the J end by 3 bases, with 9 bases between. This CDR3 comprises 15 residues. The CDR3 DNA reads TGTGCCAGCAGCGTAGAAGACACCCACACCGGGGAGCTGTTTTTT. This translates into CASSVEDTHTGELFF.

The chain uses TRBV6-8 and TRBJ1-1; maybe TRBD1 (6 bases). Germline loops: CDR1 MNHGY, CDR2 SAAAGT. CDR3 length: 15 residues. Trimming stripped 4 bases from V and 0 bases from J, with 12 bases between. The CDR3 coding sequence is TGTGCCAGCAGTTCTAACAGGGTCCTGAACACTGAAGCTTTCTTT. Protein sequence: CASSSNRVLNTEAFF.

The chain couples TRBV30 to TRBJ1-6; 8 nucleotides align to TRBD1. Germline CDR1 reads GTSNPN; CDR2 reads SVGIG (reference sequence). The V gene end was trimmed by 5 bases and the J gene end by 7 bases; junction bases not matched to a gene: 7. This CDR3 is built from 14 residues. DNA for the CDR3: TGTGCCTGGCGCTGGACAGGGAAGAATTCACCCCTCCACTTT. Translated: CAWRWTGKNSPLHF.

V usage is TRBV28 and J usage is TRBJ1-6; 12 bases agree with TRBD1. Per germline, CDR1 MDHEN and CDR2 SYDVKM. Germline trimming cut 6 bases from V and 8 bases from J; bases unmatched to any gene: 8. This CDR3 contains 16 residues. In DNA, the CDR3 is TGTGCCAGCAGCAGTCCGGGACAGGGGGCGGATTCACCCCTCCACTTT. Translated: CASSSPGQGADSPLHF. The variable domain in full, with the rest retrieved from reference TRBV28 and TRBJ1-6, is DVKVTQSSRYLVKRTGEKVFLECVQDMDHENMFWYRQDPGLGLRLIYFSYDVKMKEKGDIPEGYSVSREKKERFSLILESASTNQTSMYLCASSSPGQGADSPLHFGNGTRLTVT.

This clone was seen only a few times. The gene calls are TRBV4-1 and TRBJ1-5; D gene uncertain. Germline V gene sequence: CDR1 MGHRA, CDR2 YSYEKL. The CDR3 has 14 residues. With 0 bases removed from V and 4 bases from J, the gap between germline ends came to 7 bases. The CDR3 loop reads CASSQDRGNQPQHF. The CDR3 DNA is TGCGCCAGCAGCCAAGATCGGGGTAATCAGCCCCAGCATTTT.

This clone was detected only once. The gene calls are TRBV30 and TRBJ1-3; D uncertain. Per germline, CDR1 GTSNPN and CDR2 SVGIG (reference sequence). The CDR3 runs to 11 residues. The V gene lost 8 bases and the J gene lost 1 base, with 6 bases spanning the gap. The CDR3 loop is CAKGSGNTIYF. For the CDR3, the DNA is TGTGCCAAGGGATCTGGAAACACCATATATTTT.

This clone was counted a few times. The rearrangement joins TRBV6-8 to TRBJ2-1; 8 bases map to TRBD1. Looked up from germline, CDR1 is MNHGY and CDR2 is SAAAGT. This CDR3 spans 13 amino acids. V was clipped by 6 bases and J by 3 bases; unmatched bases: 1. The CDR3 is CASRDRDYNEQFF. DNA of the CDR3: TGTGCCAGCAGGGACAGGGACTACAATGAGCAGTTCTTC.

This CDR3 is CASSGGQAGAYNEQFF. Here the CDR3 DNA reads TGTGCCAGTAGTGGGGGTCAGGCGGGGGCCTACAATGAGCAGTTCTTC. The rearrangement joins TRBV19 to TRBJ2-1; TRBD2 aligns across 7 bases. This CDR3 has 16 residues. Trimming removed 5 bases from V and 2 bases from J; junction bases left unmatched: 9. Germline V gene data show CDR1 as LNHDA and CDR2 as SQIVND (reference sequence).

This rearrangement joins TRBV11-3 to TRBJ1-4, with 7 bases that match TRBD1. V trimming: 1 base; J trimming: 6 bases; junction bases outside the gene matches: 8. The CDR3 contains 16 residues. Germline CDR1 SGHNT, CDR2 YENEEA. The CDR3 region is CASSLVGTALDEKLFF. In DNA, the CDR3 is TGTGCCAGCAGCTTAGTTGGGACAGCTCTGGATGAAAAACTGTTTTTT.

This chain joins TRBV25-1 and TRBJ2-3; D is unresolved. CDR3 length equals 12 residues. CDR1 and CDR2 from the germline V gene are MGHDK and SYGVNS. V was pared by 4 bases and J by 2 bases, with 4 bases between. CDR3 in DNA: TGTGCCAGCAGTGGCACCACAGATACGCAGTATTTT. Its translation: CASSGTTDTQYF.

This clone was detected only a few times. The chain has TRBV2 and TRBJ1-1; perhaps TRBD1 as D (5 bases). The CDR3 runs 15 residues. V lost 6 bases, J lost 5 bases, and 19 bases lay in between. The V gene's germline CDR1 is SNHLY and CDR2 FYNNEI. For the CDR3, the DNA is TGTGCCAGCAGCCCGACAGAACAACTTCGAACTGAAGCTTTCTTT. It encodes CASSPTEQLRTEAFF.

This clone was picked up a small number of times. The J gene is TRBJ2-7, the V gene TRBV29-1; 10 bases agree with TRBD1. CDR3 length: 15 residues. Germline CDR1 SQVTM, CDR2 ANQGSEA. V shed 6 bases, J shed 1 base, and the junction held 9 bases outside the gene matches. CDR3 in amino acids: CSVVPGTGASYEQYF. CDR3 coding DNA: TGCAGCGTCGTTCCCGGGACAGGGGCGTCCTACGAGCAGTACTTC.

There are a few counts of this clone. The chain has TRBV4-1 and TRBJ2-7; D might be TRBD2 (6 bases). V was pared by 1 base and J by 5 bases, with 18 bases between. Germline CDR1 and CDR2: MGHRA and YSYEKL. The CDR3 consists of 16 residues. In DNA form, the CDR3 reads TGCGCCAGCAGCCAAGGGGCGGGGAATAAAGTAGACGAGCAGTACTTC. Amino acid sequence: CASSQGAGNKVDEQYF.

The rearrangement links TRBV23-1 to TRBJ1-6, with TRBD1 matching over 10 bases. TRBV23-1 is flagged as an ORF with uncertain function. V dropped 7 bases and J dropped 9; count of bases not matched to a gene: 6. The CDR3 sequence is 14 residues long. The CDR3 sequence: CASTETGGPSPLHF. In nucleotides, the CDR3 is TGCGCCAGCACCGAGACAGGGGGCCCTTCACCCCTCCACTTT.

The chain couples TRBV19 to TRBJ2-6; D uncertain. The V and J ends lost 3 bases and 0 bases respectively, with 9 bases between them. Germline V lookup: CDR1 LNHDA, CDR2 SQIVND (reference sequence). The CDR3 contains 16 residues. The CDR3 nucleotides are TGTGCCAGTAGTATCCGACCGAGCTCTGGGGCCAACGTCCTGACTTTC. Translation gives CASSIRPSSGANVLTF.

The rearrangement joins TRBV9 to TRBJ2-3; no clear D. Per germline, CDR1 SGDLS and CDR2 YYNGEE. The CDR3 spans 13 residues. Trimming removed 5 bases at V and 5 bases at J, with 12 bases between. CDR3 amino acids: CASSRDTGDTQYF. The CDR3 nucleotides read TGTGCCAGCAGTAGGGATACGGGAGATACGCAGTATTTT.

This clone came up a few times. This chain joins TRBV11-3 and TRBJ2-5; 7 positions match TRBD2. CDR1 is SGHNT and CDR2 is YENEEA in the germline V gene. The CDR3 has 14 residues. V dropped 1 base and J dropped 5; count of bases not matched to a gene: 4. In nucleotides, the CDR3 is TGTGCCAGCAGCTTAGTTAGTAGCGGGGAGACCCAGTACTTC. Translated, it gives CASSLVSSGETQYF.

This clone was seen a handful of times. The rearrangement uses TRBV28 and TRBJ1-1; D uncertain. CDR1 and CDR2 from the germline V gene are MDHEN and SYDVKM. This CDR3 is 13 amino acids long. V was pared by 9 bases and J by 1 base, with 12 bases between. In DNA form, the CDR3 reads TGTGCCAGTACCAGAGACACGAACACTGAAGCTTTCTTT. It encodes CASTRDTNTEAFF.

This clone was seen only a few times. In nucleotides, the CDR3 is TGTGCCAGCAGTCCCGTAAGGGTGGATTACGAGCAGTACTTC. Encoded protein: CASSPVRVDYEQYF. The chain employs TRBV6-8 and TRBJ2-7; D not resolved. V dropped 5 bases and J dropped 4 bases, with 15 bases sitting between them. The CDR3 consists of 14 residues. CDR1 MNHGY and CDR2 SAAAGT come from the germline V gene.

The chain couples TRBV6-8 to TRBJ1-6; D not resolved. Germline V gene lookup returns CDR1 MNHGY and CDR2 SAAAGT. The V and J ends lost 0 bases and 8 bases respectively, with 5 bases between them. CDR3 length: 13 amino acids. The CDR3 sequence is CASSYSMDSPLHF. The CDR3 bases are TGTGCCAGCAGTTACTCGATGGATTCACCCCTCCACTTT.

This chain links TRBV28 with TRBJ1-5; tentatively, D is TRBD1 (5 bases). The V gene's germline CDR1 is MDHEN and CDR2 SYDVKM. V was pared by 6 bases and J by 7 bases, with 19 bases between. There are 15 residues in the CDR3. The CDR3 loop is CASREPGSGGQPQHF. The CDR3 coding sequence is TGTGCCAGCAGAGAACCAGGGTCTGGTGGGCAGCCCCAGCATTTT.

The sample holds a few counts of this clone. The chain is built from TRBV6-8 and TRBJ2-3; a possible D gene is TRBD1 (5 bases). This CDR3 spans 16 amino acids. CDR1 is MNHGY and CDR2 is SAAAGT in the germline V gene. With 5 bases removed from V and 6 bases from J, the gap between germline ends came to 21 bases. The CDR3 loop is CASSNDRTSAPDTQYF. The CDR3 region has the DNA TGTGCCAGCAGTAACGACAGAACCAGTGCACCCGATACGCAGTATTTT.

Only a few counts were recorded for this clone. The chain links TRBV18 to TRBJ2-5; tentative D call: TRBD2 (6 bases). The germline gives CDR1 KGHSH, CDR2 LQKENI. The length of the CDR3 is 13 residues. V shed 6 bases and J shed 5 bases, with 13 bases lying between them. The CDR3 loop reads CASSRRGWETQYF. CDR3 in DNA: TGTGCCAGCTCTAGGCGGGGCTGGGAGACCCAGTACTTC.

This clone was seen a few times. The chain combines TRBV6-8 with TRBJ1-2; D is ambiguous. The CDR3 consists of 13 residues. Per the germline V gene, CDR1 is MNHGY and CDR2 is SAAAGT. Trimming pared 4 bases from V and 0 bases from J, leaving 6 bases between. The CDR3 protein is CASSSQANYGYTF. DNA for the CDR3: TGTGCCAGCAGTTCCCAAGCTAACTATGGCTACACCTTC.

The gene calls are TRBV19 and TRBJ1-5, with D unclear. Germline V gene sequence: CDR1 LNHDA, CDR2 SQIVND (reference sequence). V lost 6 bases, J lost 3 bases, and 9 bases lay in between. The CDR3 sequence is 13 residues long. As DNA, the CDR3 is TGTGCCAGTAGCAAATTCTACAATCAGCCCCAGCATTTT. This sequence encodes CASSKFYNQPQHF.